The rows below give T cell receptor beta chains drawn from one sample of a study of T cell repertoires in ileal Crohn's disease. Produced via immunoSEQ multiplex PCR; TCRdb's table is partial and in-frame only. The sample consists of under 6,000 clones, about 77% of them appearing once. Sequencing was carried out using ileal tissue. These receptors originate from an adult with Crohn's disease. Each CDR3 is given with its conserved first and last residue. Each record gives: D gene, clone size, V gene, J gene, CDR3 protein, CDR3 DNA. D genes are given only for firm matches. Clone size is not always given. Where it is, it says once, few, many or a class for expanded clones.

NA	NA	TRBV4-1	TRBJ1-1	CASSQLDRAGAEAFF	TGCGCCAGCAGCCAACTAGACAGAGCTGGGGCTGAAGCTTTCTTT
TRBD1	NA	TRBV4-1	TRBJ2-1	CASSQADRDYNEQFF	TGCGCCAGCAGCCAAGCGGACAGGGACTACAATGAGCAGTTCTTC
TRBD2	large	TRBV7-8	TRBJ2-2	CAGTAGGPVTGELFF	TGTGCCGGAACAGCGGGGGGGCCAGTCACCGGGGAGCTGTTTTTT
NA	few	TRBV11-2	TRBJ1-6	CASSLAYNSPLHF	TGTGCCAGCAGCTTAGCCTATAATTCACCCCTCCACTTT
NA	NA	TRBV29-1	TRBJ1-3	CSVAQGYTIYF	TGCAGCGTTGCCCAGGGGTACACCATATATTTT
NA	NA	TRBV5-8	TRBJ1-2	CASSPVNMQDGYTF	TGTGCCAGCAGCCCAGTAAATATGCAAGATGGCTACACCTTC
NA	NA	TRBV14	TRBJ1-1	CASSQAGMNTEAFF	TGTGCCAGCAGCCAGGCAGGTATGAACACTGAAGCTTTCTTT
TRBD2	NA	TRBV18	TRBJ2-5	CASSPSGGETQYF	TGTGCCAGCTCACCCAGCGGGGGAGAGACCCAGTACTTC
NA	NA	TRBV7-3	TRBJ2-2	CASRRAGLNTGELFF	TGTGCCAGCAGACGAGCGGGCCTCAACACCGGGGAGCTGTTTTTT
NA	few	TRBV5-1	TRBJ2-2	CASSSRDGSNTGELFF	TGCGCCAGCAGCTCCAGGGACGGCTCGAACACCGGGGAGCTGTTTTTT
TRBD1	NA	TRBV19	TRBJ2-2	CASKQGADPWGTGELFF	TGTGCCAGCAAACAGGGGGCTGACCCCTGGGGTACCGGGGAGCTGTTTTTT
NA	NA	TRBV4-1	TRBJ2-2	CASSVGEFTGELFF	TGCGCCAGCAGCGTGGGGGAATTCACCGGGGAGCTGTTTTTT
NA	NA	TRBV7-2	TRBJ1-5	CASSLDGINQPQHF	TGTGCCAGCAGCTTAGACGGGATCAATCAGCCCCAGCATTTT
NA	NA	TRBV18	TRBJ1-5	CASSPDSYSNQPQHF	TGTGCCAGCTCACCAGACAGCTATAGCAATCAGCCCCAGCATTTT
TRBD1	NA	TRBV6-6	TRBJ1-1	CASSYGTGVTEAFF	TGTGCCAGCAGTTATGGGACAGGGGTAACTGAAGCTTTCTTT
TRBD1	NA	TRBV28	TRBJ2-7	CASSASGTVSYEQYF	TGTGCCAGCAGTGCCTCCGGGACAGTGTCCTACGAGCAGTACTTC
NA	few	TRBV5-1	TRBJ1-2	CASSQNRDGYTF	TGCGCCAGCAGCCAAAACAGGGATGGCTACACCTTC
TRBD1	NA	TRBV7-2	TRBJ1-1	CASSLAFLGQGLLNTEAFF	TGTGCCAGCAGCTTAGCCTTTTTGGGACAGGGCCTCTTGAACACTGAAGCTTTCTTT
NA	NA	TRBV2	TRBJ1-1	CASSPEPFLMNTEAFF	TGTGCCAGCAGTCCGGAACCGTTTCTAATGAACACTGAAGCTTTCTTT
TRBD1	NA	TRBV18	TRBJ1-3	CASSLRQGAGNTIYF	TGTGCCAGCTCCCTTCGACAGGGAGCTGGAAACACCATATATTTT
NA	medium-sized	TRBV2	TRBJ2-7	CASPTTAVQGSEQYF	TGTGCCAGCCCCACTACGGCCGTACAGGGCTCCGAGCAGTACTTC
NA	NA	TRBV19	TRBJ2-1	CASRRTDSYNEQFF	TGTGCCAGTAGAAGGACAGATTCCTACAATGAGCAGTTCTTC
NA	NA	TRBV30	TRBJ2-7	CACRFLGQGYEQYF	TGTGCCTGTCGGTTTTTAGGGCAGGGTTACGAGCAGTACTTC
NA	few	TRBV14	TRBJ2-3	CASSQDGWRGTDTQYF	TGTGCCAGCAGCCAAGATGGGTGGAGGGGTACAGATACGCAGTATTTT
TRBD1	NA	TRBV28	TRBJ2-7	CASRGDSYEQYF	TGTGCCAGCAGGGGGGACAGCTACGAGCAGTACTTC
NA	few	TRBV6-6	TRBJ2-7	CASSGRTYEQYF	TGTGCCAGCAGCGGAAGGACCTACGAGCAGTACTTC
TRBD1	NA	TRBV27	TRBJ2-5	CASSSTGIETQYF	TGTGCCAGCAGCTCGACAGGGATCGAGACCCAGTACTTC
TRBD1	NA	TRBV2	TRBJ2-3	CASSLRQGGWDTQYF	TGTGCCAGCAGCCTTAGACAGGGGGGTTGGGATACGCAGTATTTT
NA	NA	TRBV5-5	TRBJ2-1	CASSGGSYNEQFF	TGTGCCAGCAGCGGGGGCTCCTACAATGAGCAGTTCTTC
NA	NA	TRBV5-1	TRBJ2-5	CASRGGLQETQYF	TGCGCCAGCAGAGGGGGGCTACAAGAGACCCAGTACTTC
NA	NA	TRBV7-2	TRBJ1-4	CASSAVGRVANEKLFF	TGTGCCAGCAGCGCGGTCGGACGGGTGGCTAATGAAAAACTGTTTTTT
NA	NA	TRBV7-2	TRBJ2-1	CASSSRPGLNNEQFF	TGTGCCAGCAGCTCCAGACCGGGACTCAACAATGAGCAGTTCTTC
NA	NA	TRBV10-1	TRBJ1-6	CASTLGSNSPLHF	TGCGCCAGCACCCTCGGGAGCAATTCACCCCTCCACTTT
NA	NA	TRBV5-1	TRBJ1-6	CASTPGGAWNSPLHF	TGCGCCAGCACCCCGGGTGGGGCTTGGAATTCACCCCTCCACTTT
NA	NA	TRBV6-5	TRBJ1-1	CASSYNEGTEAFF	TGTGCCAGCAGTTACAATGAGGGCACTGAAGCTTTCTTT
TRBD2	NA	TRBV9	TRBJ2-5	CASSAASGGALETQYF	TGTGCCAGCAGCGCCGCTAGCGGGGGGGCGTTAGAGACCCAGTACTTC